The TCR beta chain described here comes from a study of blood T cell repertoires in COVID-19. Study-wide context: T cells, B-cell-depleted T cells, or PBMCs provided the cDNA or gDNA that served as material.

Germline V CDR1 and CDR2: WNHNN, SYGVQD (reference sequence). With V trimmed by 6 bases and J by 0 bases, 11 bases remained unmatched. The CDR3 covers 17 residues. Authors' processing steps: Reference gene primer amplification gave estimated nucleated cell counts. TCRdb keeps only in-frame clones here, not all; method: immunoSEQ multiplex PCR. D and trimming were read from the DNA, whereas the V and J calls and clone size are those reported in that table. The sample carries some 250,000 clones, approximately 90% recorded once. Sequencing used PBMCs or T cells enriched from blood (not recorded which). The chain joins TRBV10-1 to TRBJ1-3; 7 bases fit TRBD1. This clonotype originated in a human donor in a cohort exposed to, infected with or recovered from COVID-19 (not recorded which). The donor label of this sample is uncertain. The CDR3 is CASSPVRDRSSGNTIYF. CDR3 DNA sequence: TGCGCCAGCAGCCCCGTCCGGGACAGAAGCTCTGGAAACACCATATATTTT.